A few counts support the clone carrying this TCR beta chain. This entry is derived from a study of T cells of healthy individuals. Germline lookup yields CDR1 SGHRS and CDR2 YFSETQ. Trimming removed 2 bases from V and 4 bases from J, with 18 bases in between. The CDR3 spans 16 residues. In TCRdb, the 5' RACE reads were re-called with MiXCR into one record per CDR3 protein. The sample includes around 98,000 distinct CDR3 sequences, roughly 18% of them seen just once. This receptor was obtained from a human donor in good health. The chain couples TRBV5-1 to TRBJ1-1, with a weak D call TRBD1 (5 bases). This CDR3 reads CASSLGVVWLSTEAFF. The CDR3 bases are TGCGCCAGCAGCTTAGGGGTTGTATGGTTGAGCACTGAAGCTTTCTTT. Supplemented by reference TRBV5-1 and TRBJ1-1, the full variable domain reads KAGVTQTPRYLIKTRGQQVTLSCSPISGHRSVSWYQQTPGQGLQFLFEYFSETQRNKGNFPGRFSGRQFSNSRSEMNVSTLELGDSALYLCASSLGVVWLSTEAFFGQGTRLTVV.